The rows below give T cell receptor beta chains drawn from one sample of a study of OX40 agonist ivuxolimab in advanced cancers. Profiled with immunoSEQ multiplex PCR; TCRdb holds only in-frame clones, not every one. The sample lists roughly 76,000 clones, about 83% seen once, with more than 20% in the top ten. Here the sequenced sample was CD4+ or CD8+ T cells sorted from blood, taken in a trial of the OX40 agonist ivuxolimab. These receptor sequences come from an adult with an advanced solid tumor such as melanoma, head and neck, liver or kidney cancer. CDR3s include the opening cysteine and the closing phenylalanine or tryptophan. The D gene is left open where the match is weak. Expanded clones are given a class, and other clones once, few, many or no size at all.

clone_size j_call d_call v_call cdr3_nt cdr3_aa
. TRBJ2-7 . TRBV29-1 TGCAGCGTTGAAGATGACAGTAGAGACTACGAGCAGTACTTC CSVEDDSRDYEQYF
once TRBJ2-2 TRBD2 TRBV4-1 TGCGCCAGCAGCCAAGGAGCGGGAGGGAGCACCGGGGAGCTGTTTTTT CASSQGAGGSTGELFF
. TRBJ2-2 TRBD1 TRBV15 TGTGCCACCAGCGAGGACCTACAGGGGCCCGGGGAGCTGTTTTTT CATSEDLQGPGELFF
. TRBJ1-2 TRBD1 TRBV5-1 TGCGCCAGCAGCGAAAACAGGGGCGGCTACACCTTC CASSENRGGYTF
. TRBJ1-1 . TRBV18 TGTGCCAGCTCACCACAAGTGACCCAGAACACTGAAGCTTTCTTT CASSPQVTQNTEAFF
. TRBJ1-1 . TRBV28 TGTGCCAGCAGTTTGTACCGACGGAACACTGAAGCTTTCTTT CASSLYRRNTEAFF
. TRBJ1-2 . TRBV6-6 TGTGCCAGCCTCTCAGCGGGGCGCTACACCTTC CASLSAGRYTF
. TRBJ2-1 TRBD1 TRBV9 TGTGCCAGCAGCGCCTTTCCGGGACAGGCCAATGAGCAGTTCTTC CASSAFPGQANEQFF
. TRBJ2-7 TRBD1 TRBV30 TGTGCCTGGGGGGACAGCCCCTACGAGCAGTACTTC CAWGDSPYEQYF
once TRBJ1-1 . TRBV2 TGTGCCACCAAGCTTGAATCAGGGATCACTGAAGCTTTCTTT CATKLESGITEAFF
. TRBJ1-2 . TRBV5-6 TGTGCCAGCAGCTTCCGGGACGTCAATTATGGCTACACCTTC CASSFRDVNYGYTF
few TRBJ2-2 TRBD2 TRBV5-1 TGCGCCAGCAGCGCCTCCGGGACTAGCAAAGACACCGGGGAGCTGTTTTTT CASSASGTSKDTGELFF
. TRBJ2-3 . TRBV5-1 TGCGCCAGCAGCTTGGCGGGCAGGGACACAGATACGCAGTATTTT CASSLAGRDTDTQYF
. TRBJ1-3 . TRBV9 TGTGCCAGCAGCGCCGGGGGCACCATATATTTT CASSAGGTIYF
. TRBJ2-5 . TRBV7-8 TGTGCCAGCAGCTTAGTGGGGACTCTGGGGCAAGAGACCCAGTACTTC CASSLVGTLGQETQYF
. TRBJ2-7 . TRBV5-1 TGCGCCAGCAGCGACAGCCGGAGCTCCTACGAGCAGTACTTC CASSDSRSSYEQYF
once TRBJ2-3 TRBD1 TRBV10-3 TGTGCCATCAGTGAGTCGCAGGGACAGGGGGCAACAGATACGCAGTATTTT CAISESQGQGATDTQYF
. TRBJ1-3 TRBD1 TRBV2 TGTGCCAGCAGCCCCGGGACAGGGGCAAGAAACACCATATATTTT CASSPGTGARNTIYF
. TRBJ2-1 . TRBV13 TGTGCCAGCAGCTCGCCGGGTTTGGTTAAGCAGTTCTTC CASSSPGLVKQFF
. TRBJ1-4 . TRBV6-1 TGTGCCAGCAGTGAAGTCGCAACTAATGAAAAACTGTTTTTT CASSEVATNEKLFF
. TRBJ2-5 . TRBV19 TGTGCCAGTAGTATTGGCTGGACCGAAGAGCAGTACTTC CASSIGWTEEQYF
. TRBJ2-5 TRBD1 TRBV29-1 TGCAGCGTTGAAGGGCAGGGGGCCCAAGAGACCCAGTACTTC CSVEGQGAQETQYF
. TRBJ1-1 . TRBV18 TGTGCCAGCTCAGGAGACAGACGGGCCAACACTGAAGCTTTCTTT CASSGDRRANTEAFF
. TRBJ2-1 . TRBV7-2 TGTGCCAGCAGCTTATCTGGGGGGCCTTACAATGAGCAGTTCTTC CASSLSGGPYNEQFF
. TRBJ2-5 . TRBV5-5 TGTGCCAGCAGCTTTTGGGGGAACCAAGAGACCCAGTACTTC CASSFWGNQETQYF
. TRBJ2-7 TRBD2 TRBV10-3 TGTGCCATCATGAGCGGGGAAGCCTACGAGCAGTACTTC CAIMSGEAYEQYF
. TRBJ1-6 . TRBV28 TGTGCCAGCAGTGTTGGTAATTCACCCCTCCACTTT CASSVGNSPLHF
. TRBJ1-1 . TRBV5-1 TGCGCCAGCAGCTTGGCTGGGCCGACTGAAGCTTTCTTT CASSLAGPTEAFF
. TRBJ2-5 . TRBV6-1 TGTGCCAGCAGTGAATTGTGGAGCCAAGAGACCCAGTACTTC CASSELWSQETQYF
. TRBJ1-1 . TRBV18 TGTGCCAGCTCACCACTACTGGACGGCACTGAAGCTTTCTTT CASSPLLDGTEAFF
. TRBJ2-7 TRBD1 TRBV4-3 TGCGCCAGCAGCCAAGCCGGGACAGGGCCCTACGAGCAGTACTTC CASSQAGTGPYEQYF
. TRBJ2-5 . TRBV7-9 TGTGCCAGCAGCTTATTGGGTCAGCGAGAGACCCAGTACTTC CASSLLGQRETQYF
. TRBJ1-1 TRBD1 TRBV5-1 TGCGCCAGCAGTTCCGGGACAGGGGTGGACACTGAAGCTTTCTTT CASSSGTGVDTEAFF
. TRBJ1-2 . TRBV21-1 TGTGCCACTCCGCCGGGGACAGCTTCACCTAACTATGGCTACACCTTC CATPPGTASPNYGYTF
. TRBJ2-5 . TRBV20-1 TGCAGTGCTAGACTTGGGGAGACCCAGTACTTC CSARLGETQYF
. TRBJ2-2 TRBD2 TRBV19 TGTGCCAGTGCTGGAGCGGGGGAATACACCGGGGAGCTGTTTTTT CASAGAGEYTGELFF
. TRBJ2-7 TRBD2 TRBV10-3 TGTGCCTCAACCCCCGGGACTAGCGGGGGGAACGAGCAGTACTTC CASTPGTSGGNEQYF
. TRBJ1-6 . TRBV7-9 TGTGCCAGCAGCCCACCGTGGTCCTATAATTCACCCCTCCACTTT CASSPPWSYNSPLHF